A selection of T cell receptor beta chains follows, all from one sample in a study of PD-1 blockade in classical Hodgkin lymphoma. Some clones are missing from TCRdb's copy, which holds only in-frame ones; the method was immunoSEQ multiplex PCR. The table lists around 13,000 clones, roughly 87% of them singletons. The specimen comprised peripheral blood mononuclear cells (PBMCs), sampled at baseline. The receptors come from a human donor with classical Hodgkin lymphoma. The CDR3 runs from the conserved cysteine through the conserved F or W. D genes are given only for firm matches. Size tells how often a clone was seen (once, few, many) or the class of an expanded clone, and some rows leave it out.

J	size	V	D	DNA	CDR3
TRBJ1-1	.	TRBV27	TRBD1	TGTGCCAGCAGTTTAGAAGGGGGCTACATGAACACTGAAGCTTTCTTT	CASSLEGGYMNTEAFF
TRBJ1-1	once	TRBV10-1	.	TGCGCCAGCACAGGGTTATCGAACACTGAAGCTTTCTTT	CASTGLSNTEAFF
TRBJ2-3	.	TRBV11-2	.	TGTGCCAGCAGCTTAGGGGGGACCACCACAGATACGCAGTATTTT	CASSLGGTTTDTQYF
TRBJ2-7	.	TRBV28	.	TGTGCCAGCAGTCCCATCGACAGGCCTCCCTACGAGCAGTACTTC	CASSPIDRPPYEQYF
TRBJ2-4	.	TRBV27	.	TGTGCCAGCAGTTCGGACAGCCTAGCCAAAAACATTCAGTACTTC	CASSSDSLAKNIQYF
TRBJ1-5	.	TRBV6-5	.	TGTGCCAGCAGCCCTGTTTCCCAGACTCAGCCCCAGCATTTT	CASSPVSQTQPQHF
TRBJ1-5	.	TRBV28	.	TGTGCCACCTACGACAGGCTTCAGCCCCAGCATTTT	CATYDRLQPQHF
TRBJ2-5	.	TRBV5-1	.	TGCGCCAGCAGCTTGGGACTGGTCCAAGAGACCCAGTACTTC	CASSLGLVQETQYF
TRBJ2-5	.	TRBV19	TRBD1	TGTGCCAGTAGTTTTGGACAGGGGGAGACCCAGTACTTC	CASSFGQGETQYF
TRBJ2-5	.	TRBV6-5	TRBD2	TGTGCCAGCAGTTGGACTAGCCAAGAGACCCAGTACTTC	CASSWTSQETQYF
TRBJ2-3	.	TRBV9	.	TGTGCCAGCAGCGTAACTACCGGGGCGCAGTATTTT	CASSVTTGAQYF
TRBJ2-3	.	TRBV29-1	.	TGCAGCGTTGAAGAGCTCGGGTTTACGACAGATACGCAGTATTTT	CSVEELGFTTDTQYF
TRBJ1-1	few	TRBV4-1	.	TGCGCCAGCAGCCAGGAGAAGAACACTGAAGCTTTCTTT	CASSQEKNTEAFF
TRBJ1-1	.	TRBV10-3	TRBD1	TGTGCCAGCCTAGACAGGGGGCGTATGAACACTGAAGCTTTCTTT	CASLDRGRMNTEAFF
TRBJ2-3	.	TRBV7-9	TRBD2	TGTGCCAGCAGCTGGAAACGACTAGCGGGGATCACAGATACGCAGTATTTT	CASSWKRLAGITDTQYF
TRBJ2-4	.	TRBV19	.	TGTGCCACGACCCGTACTCAGGGTGTTGGGCGAGCCAAAAACATTCAGTACTTC	CATTRTQGVGRAKNIQYF
TRBJ2-7	once	TRBV29-1	.	TGCAGCGTTCGACGGGCCACCGAGATCGAGCAGTACTTC	CSVRRATEIEQYF
TRBJ1-5	.	TRBV2	TRBD1	TGTGCCAGCAGTAGACAGGGAGAGAATCAGCCCCAGCATTTT	CASSRQGENQPQHF
TRBJ2-5	.	TRBV7-7	TRBD1	TGTGCCAGCAGCTTAGACAGGGGCTTCCAAGAGACCCAGTACTTC	CASSLDRGFQETQYF
TRBJ2-3	.	TRBV29-1	.	TGCAGCGTCCGATGGGGGTTTACAGGGTTAGATACGCAGTATTTT	CSVRWGFTGLDTQYF
TRBJ1-2	.	TRBV7-2	.	TGTGCCAGCAGCTTAGGCAGGGGCGAAGGGTATGGCTACACCTTC	CASSLGRGEGYGYTF
TRBJ2-3	few	TRBV9	.	TGTGCCAGCAGCGTAGCGGGACGGAGCACAGATACGCAGTATTTT	CASSVAGRSTDTQYF
TRBJ2-3	.	TRBV4-1	.	TGCGCCAGCAGCCAGGGGCCGCACCTGTCAGATACGCAGTATTTT	CASSQGPHLSDTQYF
TRBJ1-1	.	TRBV29-1	.	TGCAGCATAAGCTATTTCATGAACACTGAAGCTTTCTTT	CSISYFMNTEAFF
TRBJ2-7	.	TRBV27	.	TGTGCCAGCAGTCCCAAGCGTCGAGGCGAGCAGTACTTC	CASSPKRRGEQYF
TRBJ2-5	once	TRBV5-1	TRBD2	TGCGCCAGCAGCTCTAGCGGGACGATGGAGACCCAGTACTTC	CASSSSGTMETQYF
TRBJ2-5	.	TRBV5-1	.	TGCGCCAGCAGCTTGTCAGAGACCCAGTACTTC	CASSLSETQYF
TRBJ1-4	.	TRBV2	.	TGTGCCAGCAGGATGGGGAGTGGGGAAGAAAAACTGTTTTTT	CASRMGSGEEKLFF
TRBJ2-1	few	TRBV30	.	TGTGCCTGGGGACCCGGGGGCTCCTACAATGAGCAGTTCTTC	CAWGPGGSYNEQFF
TRBJ1-6	.	TRBV5-1	.	TGCGCCAGCAGCTTGACAGCTCACTCCTATAATTCACCCCTCCACTTT	CASSLTAHSYNSPLHF
TRBJ2-1	.	TRBV6-6	.	TGTGCCAGCAGTTACGGCGGGGCCTACAATGAGCAGTTCTTC	CASSYGGAYNEQFF
TRBJ2-7	once	TRBV5-3	.	TGTGCCAGCAGCTTGTCCGGGGGGCCCGTCGAGCAGTACTTC	CASSLSGGPVEQYF
TRBJ2-5	.	TRBV2	TRBD2	TGTGCCAGCAGTCGGGTAGCGGGGGGGATCCAAGAGACCCAGTACTTC	CASSRVAGGIQETQYF
TRBJ2-3	.	TRBV6-5	.	TGTGCCAGCAGGCGTAATACAGATACGCAGTATTTT	CASRRNTDTQYF
TRBJ2-3	.	TRBV4-1	TRBD2	TGCGCCAGCAGCCAGTCAGCGGGGGGCCACACAGATACGCAGTATTTT	CASSQSAGGHTDTQYF
TRBJ2-3	.	TRBV30	.	TGTGCCTCCCATTATCCGGGGTACCGCACAGATACGCAGTATTTT	CASHYPGYRTDTQYF
TRBJ1-2	.	TRBV6-1	.	TGTGCCAGCAGTGAATGGGGCTACACCTTC	CASSEWGYTF
TRBJ2-7	few	TRBV27	TRBD1	TGTGCCACCCGACAGGGGACCCACGAGCAGTACTTC	CATRQGTHEQYF
TRBJ1-3	.	TRBV19	.	TGTGCCAGTAGCTCACTCCGCACAGGGTCGGGCTCTGGAAACACCATATATTTT	CASSSLRTGSGSGNTIYF
TRBJ2-2	.	TRBV7-9	.	TGTGCCAGCAGCTCCATTCGGAGGGACACCGGGGAGCTGTTTTTT	CASSSIRRDTGELFF
TRBJ1-1	.	TRBV28	.	TGTGCCAGCAGTTTACTATACACTGAAGCTTTCTTT	CASSLLYTEAFF
TRBJ2-3	.	TRBV9	TRBD2	TGTGCCAGCAGCCTACTAGCGGGTTTCACAGATACGCAGTATTTT	CASSLLAGFTDTQYF
TRBJ2-5	.	TRBV5-1	.	TGCGCCAGCACCCGAGGGGGGGACAGGATTGAGACCCAGTACTTC	CASTRGGDRIETQYF
TRBJ1-2	.	TRBV7-3	TRBD1	TGTGCCAGCAGCCTCAGACAGGGGAAAGGCTACACCTTC	CASSLRQGKGYTF
TRBJ2-5	.	TRBV2	TRBD1	TGTGCCAGCAGTATCGGACAGGGTATCTTAGAGACCCAGTACTTC	CASSIGQGILETQYF
TRBJ2-5	once	TRBV19	.	TGTGCCAGTAGTATATCTGCTATTCAAGAGACCCAGTACTTC	CASSISAIQETQYF
TRBJ2-5	once	TRBV5-1	TRBD2	TGCGCCAGCAGCCGTTGGACTAGCGGGGGCCAAGAGACCCAGTACTTC	CASSRWTSGGQETQYF
TRBJ2-3	.	TRBV5-1	.	TGCGCCAGCAGCTTGGACCTGGCAGATACGCAGTATTTT	CASSLDLADTQYF
TRBJ2-7	.	TRBV7-2	TRBD1	TGTGCCAGCAGGCGTACTTTTGAGGGGGGACAGGGCTTTATGGGGCAGTACTTC	CASRRTFEGGQGFMGQYF
TRBJ1-4	.	TRBV10-1	.	TGCGCCCGAGGAAGGGCAGGGGATCATGAAAAACTGTTTTTT	CARGRAGDHEKLFF
TRBJ1-2	.	TRBV27	.	TGTGCCAGCAGTTGGGATAATACCCGAAGGGGCTACACCTTC	CASSWDNTRRGYTF
TRBJ1-1	.	TRBV4-2	.	TGTGCCAGCAGCCAAGGGAGGACAGATGAAGCTTTCTTT	CASSQGRTDEAFF
TRBJ2-7	.	TRBV7-2	.	TGTGCCAGCGCTGGGAACACCTACGAGCAGTACTTC	CASAGNTYEQYF
TRBJ2-7	large	TRBV19	.	TGTGCCAGTAGTCCCACCCCGTCCTCCTACGAGCAGTACTTC	CASSPTPSSYEQYF
TRBJ2-7	medium-sized	TRBV4-2	TRBD1	TGTGCCAGCAGCCAAGGGGGACAGACCTACGAGCAGTACTTC	CASSQGGQTYEQYF